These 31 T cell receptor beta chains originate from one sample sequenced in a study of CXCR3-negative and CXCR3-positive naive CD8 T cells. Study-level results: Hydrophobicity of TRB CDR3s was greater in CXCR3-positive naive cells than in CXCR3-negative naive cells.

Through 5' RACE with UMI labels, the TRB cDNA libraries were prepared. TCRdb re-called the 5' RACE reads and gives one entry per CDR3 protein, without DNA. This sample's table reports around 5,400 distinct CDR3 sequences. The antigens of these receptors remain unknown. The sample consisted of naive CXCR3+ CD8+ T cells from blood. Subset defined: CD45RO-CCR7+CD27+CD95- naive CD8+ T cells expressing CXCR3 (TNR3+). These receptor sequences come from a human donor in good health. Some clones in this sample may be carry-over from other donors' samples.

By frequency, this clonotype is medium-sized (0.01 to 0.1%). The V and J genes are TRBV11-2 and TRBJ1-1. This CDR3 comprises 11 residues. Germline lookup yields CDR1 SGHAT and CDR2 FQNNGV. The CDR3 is CASSLAIEAFF.

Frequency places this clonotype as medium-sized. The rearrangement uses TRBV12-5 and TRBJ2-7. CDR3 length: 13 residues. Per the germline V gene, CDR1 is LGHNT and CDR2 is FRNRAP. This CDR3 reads CASGPGTYYEQYF.

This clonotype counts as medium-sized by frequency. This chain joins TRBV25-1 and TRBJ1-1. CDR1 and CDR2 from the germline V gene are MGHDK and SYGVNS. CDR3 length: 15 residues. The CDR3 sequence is CASSFPEGTNTEAFF.

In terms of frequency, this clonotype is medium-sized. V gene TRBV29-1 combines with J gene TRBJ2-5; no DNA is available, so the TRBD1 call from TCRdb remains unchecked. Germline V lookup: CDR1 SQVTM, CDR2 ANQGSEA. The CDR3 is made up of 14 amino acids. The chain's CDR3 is CSVQGPREQETQYF.

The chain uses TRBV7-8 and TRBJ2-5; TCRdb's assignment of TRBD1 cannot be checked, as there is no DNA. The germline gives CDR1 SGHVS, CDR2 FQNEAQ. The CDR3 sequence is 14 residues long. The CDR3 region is CASSLVSGGETQYF.

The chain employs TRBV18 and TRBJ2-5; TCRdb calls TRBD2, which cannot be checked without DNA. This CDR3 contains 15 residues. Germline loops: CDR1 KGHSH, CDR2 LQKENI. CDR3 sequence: CASSPPREGWETQYF. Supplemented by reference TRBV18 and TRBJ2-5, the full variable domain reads NAGVMQNPRHLVRRRGQEARLRCSPMKGHSHVYWYRQLPEEGLKFMVYLQKENIIDESGMPKERFSAEFPKEGPSILRIQQVVRGDSAAYFCASSPPREGWETQYFGPGTRLLVL.

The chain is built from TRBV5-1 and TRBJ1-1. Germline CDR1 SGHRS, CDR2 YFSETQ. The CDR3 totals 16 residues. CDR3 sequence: CASSPTPTPGTTEAFF.

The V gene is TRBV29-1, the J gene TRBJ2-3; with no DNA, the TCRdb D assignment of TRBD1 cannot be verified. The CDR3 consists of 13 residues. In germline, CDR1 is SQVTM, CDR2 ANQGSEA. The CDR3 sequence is CSVPGTRSDTQYF.

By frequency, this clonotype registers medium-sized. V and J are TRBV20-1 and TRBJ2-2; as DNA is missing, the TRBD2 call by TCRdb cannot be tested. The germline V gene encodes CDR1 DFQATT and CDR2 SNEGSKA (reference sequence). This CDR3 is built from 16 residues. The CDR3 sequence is CSAHRSGSGSTGELFF.

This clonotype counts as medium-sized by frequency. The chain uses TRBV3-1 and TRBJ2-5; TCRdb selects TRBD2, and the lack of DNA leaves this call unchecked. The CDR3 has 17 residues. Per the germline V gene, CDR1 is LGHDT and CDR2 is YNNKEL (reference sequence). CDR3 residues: CASSSDLNYAIQETQYF.

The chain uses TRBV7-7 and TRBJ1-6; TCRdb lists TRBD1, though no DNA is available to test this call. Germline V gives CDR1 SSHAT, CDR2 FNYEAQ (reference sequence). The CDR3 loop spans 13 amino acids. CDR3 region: CASSLGRNSPLHF.

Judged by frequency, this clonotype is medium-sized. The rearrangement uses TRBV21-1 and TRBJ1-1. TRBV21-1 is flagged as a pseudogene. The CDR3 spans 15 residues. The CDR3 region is CASSPRTAMNTEAFF.

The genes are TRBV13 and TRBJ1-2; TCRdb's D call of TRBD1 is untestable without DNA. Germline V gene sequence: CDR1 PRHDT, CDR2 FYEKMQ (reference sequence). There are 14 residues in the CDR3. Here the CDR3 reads CASSPVGGDYGYTF.

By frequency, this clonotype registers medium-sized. The CDR3 reads CSARSSGGVYNEQFF. V gene TRBV20-1 combines with J gene TRBJ2-1; TCRdb's assignment of TRBD2 cannot be checked, as there is no DNA. Germline V CDR1 and CDR2: DFQATT, SNEGSKA (reference sequence). The CDR3 covers 15 residues.

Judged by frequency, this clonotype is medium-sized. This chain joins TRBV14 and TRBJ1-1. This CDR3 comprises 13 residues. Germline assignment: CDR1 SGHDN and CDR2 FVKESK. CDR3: CASSHFPNREAFF.

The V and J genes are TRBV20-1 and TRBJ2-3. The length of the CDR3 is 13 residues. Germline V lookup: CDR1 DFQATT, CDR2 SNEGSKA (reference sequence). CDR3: CSARIGSTDTQYF.

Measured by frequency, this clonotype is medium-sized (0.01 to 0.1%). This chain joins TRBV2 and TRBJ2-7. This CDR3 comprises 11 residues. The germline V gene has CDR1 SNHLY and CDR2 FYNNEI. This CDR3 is CASSETYEQYF. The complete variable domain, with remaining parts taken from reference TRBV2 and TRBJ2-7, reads EPEVTQTPSHQVTQMGQEVILRCVPISNHLYFYWYRQILGQKVEFLVSFYNNEISEKSEIFDDQFSVERPDGSNFTLKIRSTKLEDSAMYFCASSETYEQYFGPGTRLTVT.

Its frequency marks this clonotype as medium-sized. This chain's CDR3 is CASRRTMFSGNTIYF. The rearrangement uses TRBV12-3 or TRBV12-4 and TRBJ1-3. This CDR3 region has 15 residues.

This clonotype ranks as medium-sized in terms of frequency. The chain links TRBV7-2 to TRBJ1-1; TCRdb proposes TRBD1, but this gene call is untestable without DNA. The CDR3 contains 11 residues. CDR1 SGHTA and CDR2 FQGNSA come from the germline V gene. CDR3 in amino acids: CASSPDREAFF.

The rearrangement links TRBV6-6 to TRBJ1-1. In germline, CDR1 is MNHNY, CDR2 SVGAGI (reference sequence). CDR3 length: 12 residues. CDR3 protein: CASFVGYSGAFF.

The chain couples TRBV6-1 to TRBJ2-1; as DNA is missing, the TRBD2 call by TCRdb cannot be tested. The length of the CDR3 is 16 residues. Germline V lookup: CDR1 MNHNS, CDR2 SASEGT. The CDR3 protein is CASSLKTSGTRNEQFF.

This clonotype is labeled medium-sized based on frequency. Here the CDR3 reads CASSFGSSYNEQFF. The chain combines TRBV6-5 with TRBJ2-1. The V gene's germline CDR1 is MNHEY and CDR2 SVGAGI. CDR3 length: 14 residues.

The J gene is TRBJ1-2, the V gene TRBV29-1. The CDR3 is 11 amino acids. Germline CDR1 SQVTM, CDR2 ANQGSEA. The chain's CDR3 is CSVEEKQGYTF.

The CDR3 spells CASSPSRIAGLNTEAFF. The J gene is TRBJ1-1, the V gene TRBV11-3. CDR3 size: 17 residues. Germline assignment: CDR1 SGHNT and CDR2 YENEEA.

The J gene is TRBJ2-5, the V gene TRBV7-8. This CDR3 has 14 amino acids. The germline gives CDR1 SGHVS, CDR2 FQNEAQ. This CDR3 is CASSLVRIQETQYF. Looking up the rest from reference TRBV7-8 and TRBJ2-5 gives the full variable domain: GAGVSQSPRYKVAKRGQDVALRCDPISGHVSLFWYQQALGQGPEFLTYFQNEAQLDKSGLPSDRFFAERPEGSVSTLKIQRTQQEDSAVYLCASSLVRIQETQYFGPGTRLLVL.

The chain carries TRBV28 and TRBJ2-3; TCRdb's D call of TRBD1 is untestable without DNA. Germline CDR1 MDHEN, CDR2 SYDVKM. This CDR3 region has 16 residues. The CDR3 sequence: CASRPDSFPGTDTQYF.

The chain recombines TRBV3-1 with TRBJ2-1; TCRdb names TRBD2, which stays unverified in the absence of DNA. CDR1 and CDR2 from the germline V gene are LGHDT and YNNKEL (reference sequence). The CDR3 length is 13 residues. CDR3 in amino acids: CASSQDTKRDQFF.

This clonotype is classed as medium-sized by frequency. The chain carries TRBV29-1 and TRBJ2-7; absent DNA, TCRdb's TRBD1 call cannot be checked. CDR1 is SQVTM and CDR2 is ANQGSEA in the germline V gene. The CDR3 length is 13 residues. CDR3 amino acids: CSVLSRTGYEQYF.

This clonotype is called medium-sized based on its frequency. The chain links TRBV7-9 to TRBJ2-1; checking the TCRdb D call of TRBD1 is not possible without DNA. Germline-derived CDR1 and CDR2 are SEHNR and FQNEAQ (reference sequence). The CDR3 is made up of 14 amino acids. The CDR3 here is CASSSYIGGGEQFF.

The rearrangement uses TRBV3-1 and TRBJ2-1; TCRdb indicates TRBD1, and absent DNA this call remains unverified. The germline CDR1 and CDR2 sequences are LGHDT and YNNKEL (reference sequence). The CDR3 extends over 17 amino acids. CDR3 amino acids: CASSPETAGLAYNEQFF.

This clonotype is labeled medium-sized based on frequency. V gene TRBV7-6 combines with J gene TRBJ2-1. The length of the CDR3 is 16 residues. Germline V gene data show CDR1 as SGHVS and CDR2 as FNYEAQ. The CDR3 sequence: CASSLSQAGSYNEQFF.